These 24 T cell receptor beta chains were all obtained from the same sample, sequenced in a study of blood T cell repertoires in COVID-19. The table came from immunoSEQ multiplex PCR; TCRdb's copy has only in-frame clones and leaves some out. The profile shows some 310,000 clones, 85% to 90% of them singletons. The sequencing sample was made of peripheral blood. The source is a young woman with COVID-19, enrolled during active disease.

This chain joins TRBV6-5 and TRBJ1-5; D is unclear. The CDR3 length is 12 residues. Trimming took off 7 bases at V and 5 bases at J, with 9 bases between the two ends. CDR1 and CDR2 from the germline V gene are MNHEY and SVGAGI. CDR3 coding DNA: TGTGCCAGCACACCTCCAGATCAGCCCCAGCATTTT. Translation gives CASTPPDQPQHF.

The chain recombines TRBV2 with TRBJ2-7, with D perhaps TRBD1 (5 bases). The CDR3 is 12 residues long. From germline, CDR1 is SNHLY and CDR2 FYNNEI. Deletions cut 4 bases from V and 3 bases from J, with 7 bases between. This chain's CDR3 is CASSGGHYEQYF. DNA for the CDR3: TGTGCCAGCAGTGGGGGCCACTACGAGCAGTACTTC.

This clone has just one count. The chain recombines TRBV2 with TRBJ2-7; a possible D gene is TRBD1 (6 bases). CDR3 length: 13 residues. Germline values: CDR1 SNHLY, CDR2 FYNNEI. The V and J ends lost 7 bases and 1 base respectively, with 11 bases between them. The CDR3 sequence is CASIARGSYEQYF. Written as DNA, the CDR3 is TGTGCCAGCATCGCCAGGGGTTCCTACGAGCAGTACTTC.

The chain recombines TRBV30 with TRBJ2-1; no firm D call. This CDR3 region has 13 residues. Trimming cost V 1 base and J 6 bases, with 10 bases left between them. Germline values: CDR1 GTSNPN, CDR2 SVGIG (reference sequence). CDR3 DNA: TGTGCCTGGAGTGGAGAGCGTATCAATGAGCAGTTCTTC. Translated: CAWSGERINEQFF. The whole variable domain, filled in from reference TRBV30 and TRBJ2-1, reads SQTIHQWPATLVQPVGSPLSLECTVEGTSNPNLYWYRQAAGRGLQLLFYSVGIGQISSEVPQNLSASRPQDRQFILSSKKLLLSDSGFYLCAWSGERINEQFFGPGTRLTVL.

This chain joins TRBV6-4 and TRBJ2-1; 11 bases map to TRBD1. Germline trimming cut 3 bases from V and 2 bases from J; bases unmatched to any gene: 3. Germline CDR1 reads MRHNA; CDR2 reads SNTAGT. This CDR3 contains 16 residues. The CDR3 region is CASSEGTGGTYNEQFF. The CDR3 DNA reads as TGTGCCAGCAGTGAGGGGACAGGGGGAACCTACAATGAGCAGTTCTTC.

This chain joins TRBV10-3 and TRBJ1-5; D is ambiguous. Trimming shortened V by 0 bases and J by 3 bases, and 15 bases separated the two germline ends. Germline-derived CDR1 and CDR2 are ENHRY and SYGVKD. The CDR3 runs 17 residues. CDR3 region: CAISESKPSIVNQPQHF. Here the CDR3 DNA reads TGTGCCATCAGTGAGTCGAAACCGAGCATCGTCAATCAGCCCCAGCATTTT.

In DNA, the CDR3 is TGTGCCAGCAGCTCCGGGACAGGGGCTGTCTATGGCTACACCTTC. Translated, it gives CASSSGTGAVYGYTF. V usage is TRBV7-2 and J usage is TRBJ1-2; TRBD1 matches 10 bases. J lost 4 bases, V lost 4 bases, and 6 bases had no gene match. CDR1 SGHTA and CDR2 FQGNSA come from the germline V gene. The CDR3 has 15 residues. The full variable domain, its missing parts supplied by reference TRBV7-2 and TRBJ1-2, is GAGVSQSPSNKVTEKGKDVELRCDPISGHTALYWYRQSLGQGLEFLIYFQGNSAPDKSGLPSDRFSAERTGGSVSTLTIQRTQQEDSAVYLCASSSGTGAVYGYTFGSGTRLTVV.

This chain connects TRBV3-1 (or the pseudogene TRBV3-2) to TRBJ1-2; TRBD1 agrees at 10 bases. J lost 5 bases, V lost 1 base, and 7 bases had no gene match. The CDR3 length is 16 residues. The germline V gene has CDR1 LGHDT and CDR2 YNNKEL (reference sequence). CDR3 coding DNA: TGTGCCAGCAGCCAAGTCCCCGGGACAGGGGAATATGGCTACACCTTC. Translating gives CASSQVPGTGEYGYTF.

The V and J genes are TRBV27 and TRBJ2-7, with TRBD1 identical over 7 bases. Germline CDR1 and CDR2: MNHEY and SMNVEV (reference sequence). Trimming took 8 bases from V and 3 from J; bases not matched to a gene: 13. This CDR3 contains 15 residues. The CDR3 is CASGTTGTAFYEQYF. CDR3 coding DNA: TGTGCCAGCGGGACAACCGGGACAGCCTTCTACGAGCAGTACTTC.

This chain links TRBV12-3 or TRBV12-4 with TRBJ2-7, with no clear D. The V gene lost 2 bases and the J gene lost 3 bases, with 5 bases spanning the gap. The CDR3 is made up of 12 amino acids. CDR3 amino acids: CASSLSIYEQYF. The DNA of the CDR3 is TGTGCCAGCAGTTTATCAATCTACGAGCAGTACTTC.

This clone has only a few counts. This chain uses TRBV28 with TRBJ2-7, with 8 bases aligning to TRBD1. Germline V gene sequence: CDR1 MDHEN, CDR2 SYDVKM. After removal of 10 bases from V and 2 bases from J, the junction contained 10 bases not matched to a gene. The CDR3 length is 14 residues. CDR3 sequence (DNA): TGTGCCACCCAGAGAACACAGGGGGCCTACGAGCAGTACTTC. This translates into CATQRTQGAYEQYF.

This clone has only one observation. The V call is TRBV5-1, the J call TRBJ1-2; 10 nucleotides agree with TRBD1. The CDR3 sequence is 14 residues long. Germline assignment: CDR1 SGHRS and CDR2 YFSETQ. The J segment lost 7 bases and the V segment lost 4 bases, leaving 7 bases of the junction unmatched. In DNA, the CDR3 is TGCGCCAGCAGCCGTGACAGGGGGCAGGTTGGCTACACCTTC. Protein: CASSRDRGQVGYTF.

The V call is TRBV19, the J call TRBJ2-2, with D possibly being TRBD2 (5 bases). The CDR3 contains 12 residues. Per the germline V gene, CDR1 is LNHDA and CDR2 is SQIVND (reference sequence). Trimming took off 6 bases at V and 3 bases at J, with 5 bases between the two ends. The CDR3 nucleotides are TGTGCCAGTAGACTAGACACCGGGGAGCTGTTTTTT. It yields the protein CASRLDTGELFF.

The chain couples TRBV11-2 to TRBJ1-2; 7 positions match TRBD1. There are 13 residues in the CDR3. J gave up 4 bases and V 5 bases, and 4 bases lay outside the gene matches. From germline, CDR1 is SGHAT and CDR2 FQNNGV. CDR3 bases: TGTGCCAGCAGCCCGGGACAGTTCTATGGCTACACCTTC. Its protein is CASSPGQFYGYTF.

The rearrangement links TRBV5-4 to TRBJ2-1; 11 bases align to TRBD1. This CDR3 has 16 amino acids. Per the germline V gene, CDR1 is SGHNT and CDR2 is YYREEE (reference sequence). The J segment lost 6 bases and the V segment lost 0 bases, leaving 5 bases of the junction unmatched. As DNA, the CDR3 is TGTGCCAGCAGCTTGGCCGGGACAGGGGGTTTCAATGAGCAGTTCTTC. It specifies CASSLAGTGGFNEQFF.

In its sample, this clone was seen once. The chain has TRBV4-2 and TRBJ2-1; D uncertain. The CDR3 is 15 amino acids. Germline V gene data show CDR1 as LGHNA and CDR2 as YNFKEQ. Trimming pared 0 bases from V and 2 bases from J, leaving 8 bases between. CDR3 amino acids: CASSQDLSPYNEQFF. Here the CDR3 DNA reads TGTGCCAGCAGCCAAGATCTGAGTCCCTACAATGAGCAGTTCTTC.

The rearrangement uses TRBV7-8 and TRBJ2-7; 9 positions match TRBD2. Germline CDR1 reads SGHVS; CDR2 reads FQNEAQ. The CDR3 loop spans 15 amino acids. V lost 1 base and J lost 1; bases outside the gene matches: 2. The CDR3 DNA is TGTGCCAGCAGCTTAGAAGCGGGAGGTTCCTACGAGCAGTACTTC. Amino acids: CASSLEAGGSYEQYF.

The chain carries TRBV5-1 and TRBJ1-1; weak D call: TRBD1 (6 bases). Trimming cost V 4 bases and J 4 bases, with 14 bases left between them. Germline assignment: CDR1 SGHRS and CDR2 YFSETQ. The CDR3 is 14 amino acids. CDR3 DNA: TGCGCCAGCAGCGAACAAACAGGGCTCACTGAAGCTTTCTTT. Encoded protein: CASSEQTGLTEAFF.

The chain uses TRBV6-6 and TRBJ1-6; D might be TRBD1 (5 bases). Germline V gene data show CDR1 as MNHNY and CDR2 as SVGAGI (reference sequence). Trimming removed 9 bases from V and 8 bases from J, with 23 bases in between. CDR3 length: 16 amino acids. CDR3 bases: TGTGCCAGTTACGGGGCAGGGAGGGTGGAGGATTCACCCCTCCACTTT. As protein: CASYGAGRVEDSPLHF.

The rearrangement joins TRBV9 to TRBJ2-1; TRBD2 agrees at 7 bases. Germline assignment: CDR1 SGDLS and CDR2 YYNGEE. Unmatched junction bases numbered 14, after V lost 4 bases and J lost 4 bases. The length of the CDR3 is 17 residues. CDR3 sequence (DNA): TGTGCCAGCAGCAGCCGGAGGACGGGAGGACTTTACAATGAGCAGTTCTTC. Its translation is CASSSRRTGGLYNEQFF.

The CDR3 nucleotides read TGTGCCAGCCAAGGGACTAGCGGCTCCTACGAGCAGTACTTC. Translating it yields CASQGTSGSYEQYF. The genes are TRBV6-6 and TRBJ2-7; 11 bases map to TRBD2. V was pared by 8 bases and J by 0 bases, with 3 bases of the junction left unmatched. In germline, CDR1 is MNHNY, CDR2 SVGAGI (reference sequence). This CDR3 spans 14 amino acids.

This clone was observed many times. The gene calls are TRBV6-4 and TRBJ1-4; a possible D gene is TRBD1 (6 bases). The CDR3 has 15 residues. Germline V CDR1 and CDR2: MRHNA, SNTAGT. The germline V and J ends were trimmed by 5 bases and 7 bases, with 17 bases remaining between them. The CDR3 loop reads CASSPSGEGTEKLFF. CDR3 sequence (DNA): TGTGCCAGCAGTCCCTCAGGGGAAGGCACTGAAAAACTGTTTTTT.

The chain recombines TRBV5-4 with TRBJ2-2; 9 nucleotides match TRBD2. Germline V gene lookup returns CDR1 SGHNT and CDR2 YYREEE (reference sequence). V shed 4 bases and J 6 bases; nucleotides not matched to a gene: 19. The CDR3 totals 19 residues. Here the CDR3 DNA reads TGTGCCAGCAGCGACCCGACTAGCGGAAGATCGCTTAGGGCCGGGGAGCTGTTTTTT. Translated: CASSDPTSGRSLRAGELFF. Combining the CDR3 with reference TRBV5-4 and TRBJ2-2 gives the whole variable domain ETGVTQSPTHLIKTRGQQVTLRCSSQSGHNTVSWYQQALGQGPQFIFQYYREEENGRGNFPPRFSGLQFPNYSSELNVNALELDDSALYLCASSDPTSGRSLRAGELFFGEGSRLTVL.

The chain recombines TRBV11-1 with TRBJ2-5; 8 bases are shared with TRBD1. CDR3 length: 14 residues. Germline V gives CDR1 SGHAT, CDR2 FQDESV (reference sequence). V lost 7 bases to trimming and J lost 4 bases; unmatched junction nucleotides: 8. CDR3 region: CASTRDRMLETQYF. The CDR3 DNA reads TGTGCCAGCACCCGGGACAGGATGCTAGAGACCCAGTACTTC.